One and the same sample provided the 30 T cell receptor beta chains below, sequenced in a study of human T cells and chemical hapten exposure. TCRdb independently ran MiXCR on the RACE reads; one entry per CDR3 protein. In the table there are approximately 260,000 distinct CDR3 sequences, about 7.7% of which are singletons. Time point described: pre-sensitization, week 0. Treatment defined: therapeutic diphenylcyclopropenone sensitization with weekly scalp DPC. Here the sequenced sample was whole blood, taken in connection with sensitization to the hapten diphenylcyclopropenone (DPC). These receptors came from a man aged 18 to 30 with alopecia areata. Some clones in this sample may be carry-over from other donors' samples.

The CDR3 DNA sequence: TGCAGTGCTAGAGGCCCGGGACAGGGAAACTACGAGCAGTACTTC. Translation gives CSARGPGQGNYEQYF. The chain joins TRBV20-1 to TRBJ2-7, with TRBD1 identical over 9 bases. CDR3 size: 15 residues. J gave up 3 bases and V 1 base, and 7 bases lay outside the gene matches. Per the germline V gene, CDR1 is DFQATT and CDR2 is SNEGSKA (reference sequence).

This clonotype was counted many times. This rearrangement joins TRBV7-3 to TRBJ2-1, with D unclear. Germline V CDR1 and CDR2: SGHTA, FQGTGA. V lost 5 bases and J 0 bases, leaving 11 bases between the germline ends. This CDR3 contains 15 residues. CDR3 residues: CASSPQRSSYNEQFF. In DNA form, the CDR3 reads TGTGCCAGCAGCCCTCAGAGGAGCTCCTACAATGAGCAGTTCTTC.

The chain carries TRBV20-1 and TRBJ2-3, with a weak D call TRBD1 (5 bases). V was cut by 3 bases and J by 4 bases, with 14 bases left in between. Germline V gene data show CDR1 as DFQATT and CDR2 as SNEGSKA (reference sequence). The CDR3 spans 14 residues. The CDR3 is CSASADSSPDTQYF. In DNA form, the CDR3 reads TGCAGTGCTAGCGCAGACAGCAGCCCAGATACGCAGTATTTT.

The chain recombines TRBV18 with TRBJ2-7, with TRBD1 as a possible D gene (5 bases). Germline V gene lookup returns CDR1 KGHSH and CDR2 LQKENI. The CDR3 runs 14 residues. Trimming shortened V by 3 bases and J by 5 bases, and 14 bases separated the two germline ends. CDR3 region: CASSPRQGDHEQYV. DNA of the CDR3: TGTGCCAGCTCACCCCGCCAAGGGGATCACGAGCAGTACGTC.

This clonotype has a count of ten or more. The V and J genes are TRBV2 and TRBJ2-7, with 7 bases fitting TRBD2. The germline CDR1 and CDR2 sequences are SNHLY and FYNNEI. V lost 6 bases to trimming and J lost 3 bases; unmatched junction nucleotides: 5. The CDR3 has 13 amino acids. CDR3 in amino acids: CASRDGGDYEQYV. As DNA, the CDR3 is TGTGCCAGCAGGGATGGGGGGGACTACGAGCAGTACGTC.

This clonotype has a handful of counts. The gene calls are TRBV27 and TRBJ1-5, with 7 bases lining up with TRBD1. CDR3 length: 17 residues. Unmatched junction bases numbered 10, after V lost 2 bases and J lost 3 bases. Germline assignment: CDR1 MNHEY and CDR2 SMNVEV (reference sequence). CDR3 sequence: CASSLGLGRGDNQPQHF. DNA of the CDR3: TGTGCCAGCAGTTTAGGGCTGGGCAGGGGGGACAATCAGCCCCAGCATTTT.

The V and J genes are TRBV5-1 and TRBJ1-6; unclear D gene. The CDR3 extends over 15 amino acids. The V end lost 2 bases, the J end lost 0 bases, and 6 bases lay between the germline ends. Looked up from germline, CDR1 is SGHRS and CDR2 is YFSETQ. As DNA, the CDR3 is TGCGCCAGCAGCTTAGAAAGCTCCTATAATTCACCCCTCCACTTT. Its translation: CASSLESSYNSPLHF.

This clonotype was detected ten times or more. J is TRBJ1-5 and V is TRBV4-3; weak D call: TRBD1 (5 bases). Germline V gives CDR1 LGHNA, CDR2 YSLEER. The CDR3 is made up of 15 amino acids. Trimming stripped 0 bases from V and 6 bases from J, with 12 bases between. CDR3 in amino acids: CASSQEAVQGQPQHF. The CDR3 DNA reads TGCGCCAGCAGCCAAGAGGCCGTTCAGGGTCAGCCCCAGCATTTT.

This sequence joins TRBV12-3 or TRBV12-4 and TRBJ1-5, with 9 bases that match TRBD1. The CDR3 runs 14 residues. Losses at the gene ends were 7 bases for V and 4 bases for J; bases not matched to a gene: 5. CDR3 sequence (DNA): TGTGCCAGCACTCCCGGACAGGGGAATCAGCCCCAGCATTTT. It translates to CASTPGQGNQPQHF.

In nucleotides, the CDR3 is TGTGCCAGCACGCGTACAGGGACGAACTCTGGAAACACCATATATTTT. Translating it yields CASTRTGTNSGNTIYF. The chain links TRBV7-9 to TRBJ1-3, with D tentatively TRBD1 (6 bases). V lost 7 bases and J 0 bases, leaving 16 bases between the germline ends. CDR1 and CDR2 from the germline V gene are SEHNR and FQNEAQ (reference sequence). This CDR3 comprises 16 residues.

The CDR3 nucleotides are TGTGCCAGCAGTCAAGGACGGGGGGCGAGCACAGATACGCAGTATTTT. Protein sequence: CASSQGRGASTDTQYF. The chain has TRBV11-2 and TRBJ2-3; a weak D match, TRBD2 (7 bases). The CDR3 spans 16 residues. Looked up from germline, CDR1 is SGHAT and CDR2 is FQNNGV. The V end was cut by 6 bases, the J end by 0 bases, with 16 bases between.

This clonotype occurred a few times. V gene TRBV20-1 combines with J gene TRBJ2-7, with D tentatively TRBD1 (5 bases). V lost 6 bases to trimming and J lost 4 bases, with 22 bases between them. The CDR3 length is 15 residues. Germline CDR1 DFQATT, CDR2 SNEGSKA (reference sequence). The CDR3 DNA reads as TGCAGTGCCGGACCGAGGACAAGACCCCCTTACGAGCAGTACTTC. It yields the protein CSAGPRTRPPYEQYF.

CDR3 region: CSVVGVQTTSTDTQYF. The CDR3 DNA reads as TGCAGCGTTGTAGGGGTACAGACTACTAGCACAGATACGCAGTATTTT. This chain uses TRBV29-1 with TRBJ2-3; D tentatively reads TRBD1 or TRBD2 (5 bases each). Trimming cost V 4 bases and J 0 bases, with 17 bases left between them. Germline V gives CDR1 SQVTM, CDR2 ANQGSEA. This CDR3 comprises 16 residues.

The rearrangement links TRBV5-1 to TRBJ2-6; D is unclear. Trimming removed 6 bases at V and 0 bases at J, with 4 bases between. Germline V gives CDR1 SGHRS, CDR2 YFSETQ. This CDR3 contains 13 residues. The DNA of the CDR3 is TGCGCCAGCACCCCCTCTGGGGCCAACGTCCTGACTTTC. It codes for CASTPSGANVLTF. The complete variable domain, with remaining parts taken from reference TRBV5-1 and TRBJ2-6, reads KAGVTQTPRYLIKTRGQQVTLSCSPISGHRSVSWYQQTPGQGLQFLFEYFSETQRNKGNFPGRFSGRQFSNSRSEMNVSTLELGDSALYLCASTPSGANVLTFGAGSRLTVL.

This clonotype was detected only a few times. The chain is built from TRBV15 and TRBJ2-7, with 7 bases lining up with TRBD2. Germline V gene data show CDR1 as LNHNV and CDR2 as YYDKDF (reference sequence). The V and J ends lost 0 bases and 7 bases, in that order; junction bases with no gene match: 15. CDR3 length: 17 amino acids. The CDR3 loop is CATSRDQSGAPVMEQYV. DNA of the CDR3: TGTGCCACCAGCAGAGATCAGAGCGGGGCCCCGGTGATGGAGCAGTACGTC.

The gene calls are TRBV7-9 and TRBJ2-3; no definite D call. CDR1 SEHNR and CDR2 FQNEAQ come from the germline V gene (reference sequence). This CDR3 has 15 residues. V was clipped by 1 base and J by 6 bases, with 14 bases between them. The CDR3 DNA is TGTGCCAGCAGCTTAGGTATAGTTGAATCGGATACGCAGTATTTT. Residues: CASSLGIVESDTQYF. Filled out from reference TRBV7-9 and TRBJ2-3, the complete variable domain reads DTGVSQNPRHKITKRGQNVTFRCDPISEHNRLYWYRQTLGQGPEFLTYFQNEAQLEKSRLLSDRFSAERPKGSFSTLEIQRTEQGDSAMYLCASSLGIVESDTQYFGPGTRLTVL.

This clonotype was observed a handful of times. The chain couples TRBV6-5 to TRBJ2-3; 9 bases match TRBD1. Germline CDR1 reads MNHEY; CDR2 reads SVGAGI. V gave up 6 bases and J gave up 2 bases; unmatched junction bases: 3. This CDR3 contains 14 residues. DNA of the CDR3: TGTGCCAGCAGGGGACAGGGTAACACAGATACGCAGTATTTT. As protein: CASRGQGNTDTQYF.

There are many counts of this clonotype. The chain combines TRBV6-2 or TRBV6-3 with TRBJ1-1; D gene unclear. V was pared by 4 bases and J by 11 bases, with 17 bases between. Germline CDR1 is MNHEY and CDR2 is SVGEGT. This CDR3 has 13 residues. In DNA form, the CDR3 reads TGTGCCAGCAGTTCGATATCTAACCGAGAGGCTTTCTTT. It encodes CASSSISNREAFF.

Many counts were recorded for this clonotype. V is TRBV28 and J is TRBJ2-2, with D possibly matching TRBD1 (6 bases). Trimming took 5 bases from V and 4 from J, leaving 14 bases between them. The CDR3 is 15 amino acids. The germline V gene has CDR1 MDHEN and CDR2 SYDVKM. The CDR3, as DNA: TGTGCCAGCAGTACGAGGGACAAGGGCACCGGGGAGCTGTTTTTT. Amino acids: CASSTRDKGTGELFF.

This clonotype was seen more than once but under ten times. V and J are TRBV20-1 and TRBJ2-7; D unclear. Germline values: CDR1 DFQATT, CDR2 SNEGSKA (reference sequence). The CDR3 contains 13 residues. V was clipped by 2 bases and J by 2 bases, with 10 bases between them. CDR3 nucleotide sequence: TGCAGTGCTAGACACGTACACCCCTACGAGCAGTACTTC. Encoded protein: CSARHVHPYEQYF.

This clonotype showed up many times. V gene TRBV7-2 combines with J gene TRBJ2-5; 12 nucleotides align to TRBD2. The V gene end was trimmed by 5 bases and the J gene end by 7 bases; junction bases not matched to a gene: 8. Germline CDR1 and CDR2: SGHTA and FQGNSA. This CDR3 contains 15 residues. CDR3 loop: CASSAALAGGGTQYF. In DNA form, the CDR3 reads TGTGCCAGCAGCGCGGCACTAGCGGGGGGTGGGACCCAGTACTTC.

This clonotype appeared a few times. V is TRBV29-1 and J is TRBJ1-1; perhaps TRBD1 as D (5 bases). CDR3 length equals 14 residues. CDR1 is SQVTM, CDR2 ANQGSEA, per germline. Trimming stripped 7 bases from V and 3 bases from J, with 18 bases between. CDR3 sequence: CSGDSGRSHTEAFF. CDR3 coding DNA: TGCAGCGGTGACAGTGGTAGATCCCACACTGAAGCTTTCTTT.

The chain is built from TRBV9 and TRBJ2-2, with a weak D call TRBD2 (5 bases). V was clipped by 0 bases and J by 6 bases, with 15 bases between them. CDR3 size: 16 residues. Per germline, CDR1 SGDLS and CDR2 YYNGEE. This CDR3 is CASSVEAKEDAGELFF. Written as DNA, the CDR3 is TGTGCCAGCAGCGTAGAGGCAAAGGAGGACGCCGGGGAGCTGTTTTTT.

CDR3 nucleotide sequence: TGTGCCAGCAGTTCAGGACTTAATCCAATGAACACTGAAGCTTTCTTT. This gives the protein CASSSGLNPMNTEAFF. The chain is built from TRBV27 and TRBJ1-1; D is ambiguous. Germline CDR1 MNHEY, CDR2 SMNVEV (reference sequence). V dropped 4 bases and J dropped 0 bases, with 15 bases sitting between them. CDR3 length: 16 amino acids.

CDR3 sequence: CASSRRGEAFF. The DNA of the CDR3 is TGTGCCAGCAGCCGTCGAGGAGAAGCTTTCTTT. This chain joins TRBV9 and TRBJ1-1, with D unresolved. The CDR3 contains 11 residues. Trimming removed 4 bases from V and 8 bases from J, with 9 bases in between. Germline-derived CDR1 and CDR2 are SGDLS and YYNGEE. Filled out from reference TRBV9 and TRBJ1-1, the complete variable domain reads DSGVTQTPKHLITATGQRVTLRCSPRSGDLSVYWYQQSLDQGLQFLIQYYNGEERAKGNILERFSAQQFPDLHSELNLSSLELGDSALYFCASSRRGEAFFGQGTRLTVV.

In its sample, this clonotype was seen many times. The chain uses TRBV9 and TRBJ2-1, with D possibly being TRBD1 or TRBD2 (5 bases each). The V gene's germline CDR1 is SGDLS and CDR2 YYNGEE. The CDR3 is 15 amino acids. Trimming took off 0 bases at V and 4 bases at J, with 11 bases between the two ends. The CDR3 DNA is TGTGCCAGCAGCGTAGGCACGGGACGATACAATGAGCAGTTCTTC. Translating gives CASSVGTGRYNEQFF.

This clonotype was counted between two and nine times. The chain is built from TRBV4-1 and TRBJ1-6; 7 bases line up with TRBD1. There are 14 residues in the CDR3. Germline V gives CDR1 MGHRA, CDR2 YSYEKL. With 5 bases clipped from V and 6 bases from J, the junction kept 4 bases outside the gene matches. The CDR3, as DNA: TGCGCCAGCAGCTGGGACAGCCTTAATTCACCCCTCCACTTT. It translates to CASSWDSLNSPLHF.

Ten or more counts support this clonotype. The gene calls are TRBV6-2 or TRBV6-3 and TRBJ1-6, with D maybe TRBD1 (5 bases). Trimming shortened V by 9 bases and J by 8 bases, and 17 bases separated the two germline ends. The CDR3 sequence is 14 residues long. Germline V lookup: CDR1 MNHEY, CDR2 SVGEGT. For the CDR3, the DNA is TGTGCCAGTCTGGAGCCGGGGCGAGATTCACCCCTCCACTTT. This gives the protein CASLEPGRDSPLHF.

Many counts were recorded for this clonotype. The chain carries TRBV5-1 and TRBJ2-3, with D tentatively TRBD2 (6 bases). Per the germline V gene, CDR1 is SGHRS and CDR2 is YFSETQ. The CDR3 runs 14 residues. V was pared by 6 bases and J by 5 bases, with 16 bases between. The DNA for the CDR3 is TGCGCCAGCATCCGACAGCCGGGAGAAGATACGCAGTATTTT. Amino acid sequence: CASIRQPGEDTQYF.

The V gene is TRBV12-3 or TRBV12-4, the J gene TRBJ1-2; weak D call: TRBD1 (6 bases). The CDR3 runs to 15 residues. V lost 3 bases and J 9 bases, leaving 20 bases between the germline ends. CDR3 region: CASSFAVGTSSRYTF. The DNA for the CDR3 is TGTGCCAGCAGTTTTGCAGTCGGGACATCTAGTCGCTACACCTTC.